This T cell receptor (beta chain) stems from a study of cytomegalovirus exposure and HLA in healthy donors. In regard to this clone: Other DNA sequences in the same sample also yield this CDR3.

PCR used 60 Vbeta primers and 13 Jbeta primers. Only in-frame clones appear in the TCRdb table, and some are missing; sequencing was by immunoSEQ multiplex PCR. The repertoire holds under 110,000 clones, with around 85% as singletons. The sequencing sample was made of PBMCs. The sequence was collected from a man aged 25 to 45 in good health and CMV-seronegative.

The CDR3: CASSILDRQETQYF. CDR3 DNA: TGTGCCAGTAGTATATTAGACAGACAAGAGACCCAGTACTTC. The chain uses TRBV19 and TRBJ2-5; TRBD1 is a possible D gene (5 bases). The ends were cut back, 2 bases at V and 2 bases at J, with 9 bases in the middle. In germline, CDR1 is LNHDA, CDR2 SQIVND (reference sequence). CDR3 length equals 14 residues.